The 25 T cell receptor beta chains reported below all come from one sample, sequenced in a study of CD8 T cells in ankylosing spondylitis. MiXCR, run by TCRdb on the 5' RACE reads, gives a single entry per CDR3 protein. The sample has about 340,000 distinct CDR3 sequences, approximately 20% seen once. The sequencing sample was made of blood, either unsorted or a sorted T cell fraction (not recorded which). These receptors all come from a male donor with ankylosing spondylitis or in good health (not recorded which).

The chain couples TRBV12-3 or TRBV12-4 to TRBJ2-5, with D possibly TRBD1 on 5 matching bases. V lost 2 bases to trimming and J lost 5 bases, with 12 bases between them. The CDR3 loop spans 14 amino acids. This CDR3 is CASSLKGMEETQYF. CDR3 nucleotides: TGTGCCAGCAGTTTAAAGGGGATGGAGGAGACCCAGTACTTC.

The chain couples TRBV19 to TRBJ2-3; D gene uncertain. Trimming shortened V by 2 bases and J by 0 bases, and 9 bases separated the two germline ends. The CDR3 sequence is 15 residues long. CDR1 is LNHDA, CDR2 SQIVND, per germline (reference sequence). CDR3 DNA: TGTGCCAGTAGTATAACTCAGGCCAGCACAGATACGCAGTATTTT. This codes for CASSITQASTDTQYF.

The chain carries TRBV11-1 and TRBJ2-1; 16 bases align to TRBD2. CDR1 is SGHAT and CDR2 is FQDESV in the germline V gene (reference sequence). V lost 5 bases to trimming and J lost 6 bases; unmatched junction nucleotides: 10. The CDR3 consists of 18 residues. The CDR3 spells CASSPGTSGGGAFNEQFF. The CDR3 DNA is TGTGCCAGCAGCCCCGGGACTAGCGGGGGGGGAGCGTTCAATGAGCAGTTCTTC.

This clonotype was found a few times. The chain combines TRBV10-1 with TRBJ2-3; TRBD1 is a possible D gene (6 bases). Trimming stripped 5 bases from V and 2 bases from J, with 11 bases between. Per germline, CDR1 WNHNN and CDR2 SYGVQD (reference sequence). The CDR3 runs to 14 residues. DNA of the CDR3: TGCGCCAGCAGTCACCGGGACATCACAGATACGCAGTATTTT. Residues: CASSHRDITDTQYF.

The CDR3 region is CASSLVVSPNIQYF. DNA for the CDR3: TGTGCCAGCAGCTTAGTTGTTAGTCCGAACATTCAGTACTTC. This chain uses TRBV7-9 with TRBJ2-4; the D is unclear. CDR1 is SEHNR, CDR2 FQNEAQ, per germline (reference sequence). The V end was cut by 1 base, the J end by 7 bases, with 11 bases between. The CDR3 totals 14 residues. The variable domain in full, completed from reference TRBV7-9 and TRBJ2-4, reads DTGVSQNPRHKITKRGQNVTFRCDPISEHNRLYWYRQTLGQGPEFLTYFQNEAQLEKSRLLSDRFSAERPKGSFSTLEIQRTEQGDSAMYLCASSLVVSPNIQYFGAGTRLSVL.

The chain joins TRBV7-9 to TRBJ1-2; perhaps TRBD1 as D (6 bases). With 5 bases removed from V and 4 bases from J, the gap between germline ends came to 14 bases. Germline loops: CDR1 SEHNR, CDR2 FQNEAQ (reference sequence). The CDR3 runs to 14 residues. This CDR3 is CASSPADSVYGYTF. The CDR3 DNA reads as TGTGCCAGCAGCCCGGCGGACAGCGTCTATGGCTACACCTTC.

Here the CDR3 DNA reads TGCAGTGCTAGCCCCTCGGGGGAGACCCAGTACTTC. Its protein product is CSASPSGETQYF. J is TRBJ2-5 and V is TRBV20-1; a weak D match, TRBD2 (5 bases). The V gene's germline CDR1 is DFQATT and CDR2 SNEGSKA (reference sequence). Trimming cost V 3 bases and J 5 bases, with 10 bases left between them. The CDR3 sequence is 12 residues long.

This clonotype was seen a handful of times. This chain joins TRBV5-1 and TRBJ1-1, with TRBD1 matching over 11 bases. The CDR3 has 15 residues. The V gene's germline CDR1 is SGHRS and CDR2 YFSETQ. The V gene end was trimmed by 3 bases and the J gene end by 4 bases; junction bases not matched to a gene: 5. DNA for the CDR3: TGCGCCAGCAGCTGGACAGGGGGCGCATCCACTGAAGCTTTCTTT. This gives the protein CASSWTGGASTEAFF.

The J gene is TRBJ2-5, the V gene TRBV12-3 or TRBV12-4; D remains ambiguous. CDR3 length equals 14 residues. V lost 5 bases to trimming and J lost 5 bases, with 15 bases between them. This chain's CDR3 is CASSLSANTETQYF. The CDR3 DNA follows: TGTGCCAGCAGTCTTAGTGCTAACACGGAGACCCAGTACTTC.

The sample holds a few counts of this clonotype. J is TRBJ1-1 and V is TRBV6-5, with a tentative D call TRBD1 (6 bases). V was shortened by 0 bases and J by 8 bases, with 13 bases between the two germline ends. Germline V gives CDR1 MNHEY, CDR2 SVGAGI. The CDR3 is made up of 14 amino acids. CDR3 nucleotides: TGTGCCAGCAGTTACTCCTTCGGACAGTCGGAAGCTTTCTTT. Translated, it gives CASSYSFGQSEAFF.

This clonotype has only a few counts. DNA for the CDR3: TGTGCCAGCAGTTTCCGAGGCGGGGGGCCCAGGAGTGAGCAGTTCTTC. Translating gives CASSFRGGGPRSEQFF. This chain connects TRBV12-3 or TRBV12-4 to TRBJ2-1; 8 bases are a match to TRBD2. V shed 3 bases, J shed 9 bases, and the junction held 13 bases outside the gene matches. The CDR3 extends over 16 amino acids.

This clonotype was counted between two and nine times. The gene calls are TRBV7-9 and TRBJ2-7; 7 bases match TRBD1. Unmatched junction bases numbered 8, after V lost 5 bases and J lost 4 bases. Germline V gives CDR1 SEHNR, CDR2 FQNEAQ (reference sequence). This CDR3 region has 14 residues. The CDR3, as DNA: TGTGCCAGCAGCGGGACAGAAGTTCTGTACGAGCAGTACTTC. Translating gives CASSGTEVLYEQYF.

This clonotype was found a few times. The V and J genes are TRBV9 and TRBJ2-2; D remains unclear. From germline, CDR1 is SGDLS and CDR2 YYNGEE. The CDR3 length is 13 residues. V lost 3 bases, J lost 6 bases, and 9 bases lay in between. CDR3 sequence reads: CASSDPGAGELFF. DNA of the CDR3: TGTGCCAGCAGCGACCCCGGTGCCGGGGAGCTGTTTTTT.

This clonotype was recorded many times. V and J are TRBV5-6 and TRBJ2-7; the D gene is possibly TRBD1 (5 bases). CDR3 length: 13 residues. V was clipped by 1 base and J by 3 bases, with 8 bases between them. The germline gives CDR1 SGHDT, CDR2 YYEEEE. In DNA form, the CDR3 reads TGTGCCAGCAGCTTGAGACAGAGCTACGAGCAGTACTTC. Its translation is CASSLRQSYEQYF.

The rearrangement links TRBV9 to TRBJ1-1; a weak D match, TRBD1 (5 bases). Germline assignment: CDR1 SGDLS and CDR2 YYNGEE. This CDR3 comprises 13 residues. Trimming took 2 bases from V and 3 from J, leaving 8 bases between them. Written as DNA, the CDR3 is TGTGCCAGCAGCGTCCAGGGAGACACTGAAGCTTTCTTT. Its translation is CASSVQGDTEAFF.

The chain joins TRBV27 to TRBJ2-7; D is possibly TRBD1 (5 bases). V dropped 3 bases and J dropped 2 bases, with 11 bases sitting between them. The germline gives CDR1 MNHEY, CDR2 SMNVEV (reference sequence). The CDR3 is 14 amino acids. CDR3 loop: CASSFARQTYEQYF. The CDR3 DNA reads TGTGCCAGCAGTTTTGCGAGACAGACCTACGAGCAGTACTTC.

This clonotype was detected a few times. The chain joins TRBV29-1 to TRBJ2-1, with TRBD2 matching 7 bases. Germline V CDR1 and CDR2: SQVTM, ANQGSEA. The J segment lost 1 base and the V segment lost 8 bases, leaving 11 bases of the junction unmatched. This CDR3 contains 15 residues. CDR3 loop: CSSSPGGRSYNEQFF. The DNA of the CDR3 is TGCAGCTCTTCACCGGGGGGAAGATCCTACAATGAGCAGTTCTTC.

The V call is TRBV7-9, the J call TRBJ2-5; D unclear. The V gene's germline CDR1 is SEHNR and CDR2 FQNEAQ (reference sequence). Trimming shortened V by 4 bases and J by 5 bases, and 8 bases separated the two germline ends. The CDR3 spans 12 residues. The CDR3 is CASSWMRETQYF. CDR3 bases: TGTGCCAGCAGCTGGATGCGGGAGACCCAGTACTTC.

This clonotype was counted between two and nine times. V and J are TRBV29-1 and TRBJ2-7, with a possible D match to TRBD1 (6 bases). In germline, CDR1 is SQVTM, CDR2 ANQGSEA. Trimming pared 7 bases from V and 2 bases from J, leaving 18 bases between. The CDR3 is made up of 14 amino acids. The DNA for the CDR3 is TGCAGCGCCAGCTTTGGGGCAGGGGCCTACGAGCAGTACTTC. Protein sequence: CSASFGAGAYEQYF.

This chain links TRBV2 with TRBJ1-4; 9 bases line up with TRBD1. The trim removed 7 bases at V and 16 bases at J, leaving 10 bases unmatched. This CDR3 contains 12 residues. Germline lookup yields CDR1 SNHLY and CDR2 FYNNEI. The CDR3 DNA reads as TGTGCCAGCACTACAGGGACAGGGTACCCGTTTTTT. It yields the protein CASTTGTGYPFF.

This clonotype has more than one count but fewer than ten. This chain connects TRBV12-3 or TRBV12-4 to TRBJ2-1; perhaps TRBD2 as D (7 bases). The CDR3 extends over 12 amino acids. V was trimmed by 6 bases and J by 9 bases, leaving 12 bases between them. The chain's CDR3 is CASRSAGAEQFF. The CDR3 DNA sequence: TGTGCCAGCAGATCCGCGGGGGCTGAGCAGTTCTTC.

The V call is TRBV9, the J call TRBJ2-3; D is uncertain. Trimming shortened V by 0 bases and J by 1 base, and 6 bases separated the two germline ends. The CDR3 is 14 amino acids. Per the germline V gene, CDR1 is SGDLS and CDR2 is YYNGEE. CDR3 in DNA: TGTGCCAGCAGCGTAGCCAGCGGCACAGATACGCAGTATTTT. Translation: CASSVASGTDTQYF.

In its sample, this clonotype was seen many times. The J gene is TRBJ2-1, the V gene TRBV27, with 8 bases matching TRBD1. The CDR3 has 15 amino acids. From germline, CDR1 is MNHEY and CDR2 SMNVEV (reference sequence). Trimming removed 5 bases from V and 1 base from J; junction bases left unmatched: 4. The CDR3 region is CASSPGTGSYNEQFF. The CDR3 DNA sequence: TGTGCCAGCAGTCCTGGGACAGGTTCCTACAATGAGCAGTTCTTC.

CDR3 protein: CAISPDREDSYEQYF. CDR3 coding DNA: TGTGCCATCAGTCCCGACAGGGAGGACTCCTACGAGCAGTACTTC. The rearrangement joins TRBV10-3 to TRBJ2-7; a possible D gene is TRBD1 (7 bases). The germline gives CDR1 ENHRY, CDR2 SYGVKD. The CDR3 is made up of 15 amino acids. V was trimmed by 5 bases and J by 0 bases, leaving 14 bases between them.

The gene calls are TRBV12-3 or TRBV12-4 and TRBJ2-7; 10 bases are a match to TRBD2. The V gene end was trimmed by 6 bases and the J gene end by 2 bases; junction bases not matched to a gene: 4. The CDR3 totals 14 residues. CDR3 sequence (DNA): TGTGCCAGCAGAACTAGCGGGGCACCCTACGAGCAGTACTTC. Translation: CASRTSGAPYEQYF.